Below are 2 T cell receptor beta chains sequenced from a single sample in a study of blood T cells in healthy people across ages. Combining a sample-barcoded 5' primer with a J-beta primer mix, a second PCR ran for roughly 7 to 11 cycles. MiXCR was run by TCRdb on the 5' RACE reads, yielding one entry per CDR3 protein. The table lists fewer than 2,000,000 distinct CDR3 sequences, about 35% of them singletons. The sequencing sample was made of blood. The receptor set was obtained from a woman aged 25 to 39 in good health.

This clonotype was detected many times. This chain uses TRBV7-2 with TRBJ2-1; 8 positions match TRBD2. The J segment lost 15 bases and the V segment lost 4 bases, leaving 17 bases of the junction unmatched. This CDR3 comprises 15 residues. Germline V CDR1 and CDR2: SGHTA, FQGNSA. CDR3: CASSYTYLVAGRPFF. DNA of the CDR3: TGTGCCAGCAGCTACACCTATCTGGTAGCGGGACGACCGTTCTTC.

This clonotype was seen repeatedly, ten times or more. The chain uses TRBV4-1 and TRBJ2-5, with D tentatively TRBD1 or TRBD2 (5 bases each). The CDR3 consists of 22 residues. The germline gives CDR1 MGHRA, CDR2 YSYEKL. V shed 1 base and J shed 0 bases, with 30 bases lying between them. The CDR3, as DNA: TGCGCCAGCAGCCAAGCCATCAGAGGGGTCCCCCCCCGGGACCGGGACCAAGAGACCCAGTACTTC. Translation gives CASSQAIRGVPPRDRDQETQYF.